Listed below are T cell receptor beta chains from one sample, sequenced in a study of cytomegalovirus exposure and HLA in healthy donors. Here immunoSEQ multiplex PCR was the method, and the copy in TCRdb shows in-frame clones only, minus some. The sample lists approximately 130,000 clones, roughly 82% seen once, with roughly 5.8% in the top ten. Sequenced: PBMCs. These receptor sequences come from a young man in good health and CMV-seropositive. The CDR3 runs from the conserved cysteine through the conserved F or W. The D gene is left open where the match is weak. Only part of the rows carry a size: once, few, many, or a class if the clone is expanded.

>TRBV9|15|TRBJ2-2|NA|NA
TGTGCCAGCAGCCCTGGGACTCCCGGGGTCGGGGAGCTGTTTTTT
CASSPGTPGVGELFF
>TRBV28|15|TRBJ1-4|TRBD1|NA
TGTGCCAGCAGTTCGACCCCTTCACAGGGGGAAAAACTGTTTTTT
CASSSTPSQGEKLFF
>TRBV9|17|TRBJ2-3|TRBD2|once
TGTGCCAGCAGCCCTCGTTTAGCGGGAGTTAGCACAGATACGCAGTATTTT
CASSPRLAGVSTDTQYF
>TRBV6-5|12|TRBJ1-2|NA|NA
TGTGCCAGCAGTAGTGACAGCTATGGCTACACCTTC
CASSSDSYGYTF
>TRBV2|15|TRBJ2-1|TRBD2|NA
TGTGCCAGCACTGGAGGGGGCGGGAGGGCCACTGAGCAGTTCTTC
CASTGGGGRATEQFF
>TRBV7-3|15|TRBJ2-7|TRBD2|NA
TGTGCCAGCAGAAGCGGGAGTGGGTTATTCTACGAGCAGTACTTC
CASRSGSGLFYEQYF
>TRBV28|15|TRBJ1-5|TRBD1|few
TGTGCCAGCAGTGGGACAGGATATAGCAATCAGCCCCAGCATTTT
CASSGTGYSNQPQHF
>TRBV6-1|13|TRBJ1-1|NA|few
TGTGCCAGCAGTGAACCGGTGAACACTGAAGCTTTCTTT
CASSEPVNTEAFF
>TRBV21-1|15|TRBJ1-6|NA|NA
TGTGCCAGCAGCAAAGCGGGGGAGGGAAGATCACCCCTCCACTTT
CASSKAGEGRSPLHF
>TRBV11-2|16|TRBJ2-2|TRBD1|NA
TGTGCCAGCAGCCGCTACCTGACAGGGGGCACCGGGGAGCTGTTTTTT
CASSRYLTGGTGELFF
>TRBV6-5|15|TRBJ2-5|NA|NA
TGTGCCAGCAGTTACTCGATACAAGGGGCAGAGACCCAGTACTTC
CASSYSIQGAETQYF
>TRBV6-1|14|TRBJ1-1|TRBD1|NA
TGTGCCAGCAGAATGGGACAGGCGAACACTGAAGCTTTCTTT
CASRMGQANTEAFF
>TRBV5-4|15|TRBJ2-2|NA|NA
TGTGCCAGCAGGACCGAAGGGGGGGCTCCCGGGGAGCTGTTTTTT
CASRTEGGAPGELFF
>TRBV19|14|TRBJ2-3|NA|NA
TGTGCCAGTAGTATAGTACAGAGGGCAGATACGCAGTATTTT
CASSIVQRADTQYF
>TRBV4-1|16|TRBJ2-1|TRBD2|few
TGCGCCAGCAGCCGCATAGTGACTAGCGGGGGGAATGAGCAGTTCTTC
CASSRIVTSGGNEQFF
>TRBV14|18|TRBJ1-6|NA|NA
TGTGCCAGCAGCCTAAACCGGGACTCTTACTCCTATAATTCACCCCTCCACTTT
CASSLNRDSYSYNSPLHF
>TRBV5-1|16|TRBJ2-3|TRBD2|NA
TGCGCCAGCAGCTTGAGTACGCTGGGGAGGGCAGATACGCAGTATTTT
CASSLSTLGRADTQYF